The rows below give T cell receptor beta chains drawn from one sample of a study of blood T cells in healthy people across ages. Using its own MiXCR run on the 5' RACE reads, TCRdb lists one record per CDR3 protein. The sample contains some 1.5 million distinct CDR3 sequences, 28% of which appear only once. The sequencing input was blood. Receptor source: a woman aged 25 to 39 in good health. Both conserved end residues are part of each CDR3. Each record gives: J gene, V gene, CDR3 protein.

TRBJ2-5 | TRBV7-3 | CASSLRGQIEETQYF
TRBJ1-1 | TRBV12-3/TRBV12-4 | CASSLSTYTEAFF
TRBJ2-4 | TRBV2 | CASRRDGQNIQYF
TRBJ1-6 | TRBV20-1 | CSARSGSDSPLHF
TRBJ2-1 | TRBV2 | CASTQGSNEQFF
TRBJ2-2 | TRBV5-1 | CASSEEYSNTGELFF
TRBJ2-1 | TRBV20-1 | CSATALTGGLYNEQFF
TRBJ2-4 | TRBV6-5 | CASSYKRGEAQYF
TRBJ1-6 | TRBV5-1 | CASSLEGKGGSPLHF
TRBJ2-7 | TRBV24-1 | CATSDLLYRGDEQYF
TRBJ2-1 | TRBV29-1 | CSVESPYNEQFF
NA | TRBV20-1 | CSAHYGGASYNEQYF
TRBJ2-7 | TRBV12-3/TRBV12-4 | CASGIQGFEQYF
TRBJ2-1 | TRBV7-2 | CASSLETGRANYLPQFF
TRBJ2-1 | TRBV29-1 | CSVVESGWGEQFF
TRBJ2-1 | TRBV6-6 | CASSRALIAGGNGQFF
TRBJ1-4 | TRBV4-2 | CASSQEPGGNREKLFF
TRBJ2-7 | TRBV20-1 | CSATATGSTYEQYF
TRBJ1-5 | TRBV20-1 | CSASPGDRPSNQPQHF
TRBJ1-1 | TRBV4-1 | CASSQPSRGRNTEAFF
TRBJ2-7 | TRBV10-3 | CASWDGILEQYF
NA | TRBV6-1 | CASKRDLSRETQYF
TRBJ2-4 | TRBV7-2 | CASSSFVGAKNIQYF
TRBJ2-7 | TRBV5-5 | CASSLGQITYEQYF
TRBJ2-5 | TRBV20-1 | CSASGRGETQYF
TRBJ2-3 | TRBV28 | CASSSPLSPRGGDTQYF
TRBJ2-1 | TRBV5-4 | CASSLDLGLSSYNEQFF
TRBJ2-1 | TRBV6-5 | CASSFRLGNNEQFF
TRBJ1-2 | TRBV9 | CASSSGTGENYGYTF
TRBJ2-5 | TRBV18 | CASSHEREQYF
TRBJ2-1 | TRBV5-1 | CASSLEWAYNEQFF
NA | TRBV20-1 | CSGPPAGGPGETQYF
TRBJ2-7 | TRBV28 | CASSLWLMGNEQYF
TRBJ1-6 | TRBV6-6 | CASSYVGDSPLHF
TRBJ1-3 | TRBV7-8 | CASSQRRDASGNTIYF
TRBJ2-2 | TRBV7-9 | CASSFGGGAIGELFF
TRBJ2-7 | TRBV5-6 | CASSLGGSNTYPHEQYF
TRBJ2-1 | TRBV19 | CASSILFLGLAGVNEQFF
TRBJ1-3 | TRBV12-3/TRBV12-4 | CASSFGGRPRSGNTIYF
TRBJ2-1 | TRBV20-1 | CSASSGRGFWNEQFF
TRBJ2-1 | TRBV5-1 | CASRGLAGGPNEQFF
TRBJ2-5 | TRBV28 | CASRSGLTQGETQYF
TRBJ1-1 | TRBV29-1 | CSAGHMNTEAFF
TRBJ2-1 | TRBV5-1 | CASSFAGAGNEQFF
TRBJ2-7 | TRBV29-1 | CSVVGTGGYEQYF
TRBJ2-1 | TRBV20-1 | CSASSGAYNEQFF
TRBJ2-1 | TRBV12-3/TRBV12-4 | CASRKGANDEQFF
TRBJ1-1 | TRBV2 | CATVGLGTEAFF
TRBJ2-4 | TRBV5-1 | CASSLGRFDEQFF
TRBJ2-7 | TRBV19 | CASSTNRVEQYF
TRBJ2-1 | TRBV7-2 | CASSVQSLAGRLYNEQFF
TRBJ2-1 | TRBV12-3/TRBV12-4 | CASTDSFEQFF